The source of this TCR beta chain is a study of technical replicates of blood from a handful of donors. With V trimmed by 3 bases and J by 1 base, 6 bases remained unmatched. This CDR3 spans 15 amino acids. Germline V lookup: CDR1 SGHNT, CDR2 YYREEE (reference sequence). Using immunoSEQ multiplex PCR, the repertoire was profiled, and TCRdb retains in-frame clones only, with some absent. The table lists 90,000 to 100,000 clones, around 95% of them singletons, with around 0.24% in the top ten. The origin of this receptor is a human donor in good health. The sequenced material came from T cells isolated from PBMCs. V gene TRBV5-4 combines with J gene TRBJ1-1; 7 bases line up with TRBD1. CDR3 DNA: TGTGCCAGCAGCTCCCGAGGGACAGAGAACACTGAAGCTTTCTTT. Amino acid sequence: CASSSRGTENTEAFF.